This entry features one T cell receptor beta chain sequence. Antigen specificity is unknown. The CDR3 covers 15 residues. V was clipped by 7 bases and J by 5 bases; unmatched bases: 9. Germline loops: CDR1 LNHDA, CDR2 SQIVND (reference sequence). This specimen belongs to a study of shared clonotypes between healthy human individuals. Findings and limits, study-wide: It was the few donors that limited the genetic and exposure-history diversity represented.

Each sample came from a Caucasian adult donor living in Nashville, Tennessee. Genomic DNA of each subset was evenly split across several immunoSEQ plates. Clones were sequenced by immunoSEQ multiplex PCR, and TCRdb holds only the in-frame ones, with some missing. The sample includes some 240,000 clones, approximately 70% of them seen just once. This clonotype was sampled from a man aged 25-45 years in good health. The sequenced sample consisted of memory CD4+ T cells sorted from blood. The subset was: CD45RA-negative fraction. J is TRBJ1-2 and V is TRBV19; 11 bases map to TRBD1. As DNA, the CDR3 is TGTGCCAGTACCGCCGGACAGGGGGCTCGGTATGGCTACACCTTC. Its protein is CASTAGQGARYGYTF.